A selection of T cell receptor beta chains follows, all from one sample in a study of vaccination and CD4 T cells after COVID-19. TCRdb independently ran MiXCR on the PCR reads; one entry per CDR3 protein. The data contain roughly 15,000 distinct CDR3 sequences, 55% to 65% of them singletons. The antigens these receptors bind are not known. The input for sequencing was CD4+ T cells from blood, cultured in vitro, taken after SARS-CoV-2 vaccination. The receptor source for this set is a human donor who had recovered from COVID-19. CDR3s include the opening cysteine and the closing phenylalanine or tryptophan. The D gene is left open where the match is weak. A clone size is listed for some rows: how often the clone was seen (once, few, many), or a class if it is expanded.

V gene,J gene,clone size,D gene,CDR3 DNA,CDR3 protein
TRBV6-1,TRBJ2-7,-,-,TGTGCCAGCAGTGATAGGGTCCCTCCCTACGAGCAGTACTTC,CASSDRVPPYEQYF
TRBV7-2,TRBJ2-7,-,TRBD2,TGTGCCAGCAGCTTATCGACTAGCGGGACGTCGCCCTACGAGCAGTACTTC,CASSLSTSGTSPYEQYF
TRBV5-8,TRBJ1-2,-,-,TGTGCCAGCAGCTTGTCCCAGAATGGCTACACCTTC,CASSLSQNGYTF
TRBV19,TRBJ1-5,-,-,TGTGCCAGTAGTACACAGGGTCCGGATCAGCCCCAGCATTTT,CASSTQGPDQPQHF
TRBV6-1,TRBJ1-4,-,-,TGTGCCAGCAGCCGTGAAAAACTGTTTTTT,CASSREKLFF
TRBV7-3,TRBJ1-1,few,-,TGTGCCAGCAGCCCTTCGGGGAACACTGAAGCTTTCTTT,CASSPSGNTEAFF
TRBV29-1,TRBJ1-1,-,-,TGCAGCGTTTTAAATCGATTTTCAGGGACTGAAGCTTTCTTT,CSVLNRFSGTEAFF
TRBV7-2,TRBJ2-3,-,TRBD2,TGTGCCAGCAGCTTAGGACTAGCGGACACAGATACGCAGTATTTT,CASSLGLADTDTQYF
TRBV6-1,TRBJ1-1,-,TRBD1,TGTGCCAGCAGTGAGACAGGGTCGCGAATGAACACTGAAGCTTTCTTT,CASSETGSRMNTEAFF
TRBV11-2,TRBJ1-1,-,-,TGTGCCAGCAGCCTCAGATGGGACCCCCGACCCCATAACACTGAAGCTTTCTTT,CASSLRWDPRPHNTEAFF
TRBV5-6,TRBJ2-5,-,TRBD2,TGTGCCAGCAGCTTAAAAAGCGGGAGGCAAGAAGAGACCCAGTACTTC,CASSLKSGRQEETQYF
TRBV7-9,TRBJ1-6,-,TRBD1,TGTGCCAGCAGTTTCACTTCCGGGACAGTCTATAATTCACCCCTCCACTTT,CASSFTSGTVYNSPLHF
TRBV7-9,TRBJ1-2,-,-,TGTGCCAGCAGCTTAGAAGGAGGAGCTAACTATGGCTACACCTTC,CASSLEGGANYGYTF
TRBV18,TRBJ2-7,-,-,TGTGCCAGCTCACCAAGCAGGGTTCACGAGCAGTACTTC,CASSPSRVHEQYF
TRBV19,TRBJ1-2,-,TRBD1,TGTGCCAGTAGTCCCGTGGACAGGGGCTGGCATGGCTACACCTTC,CASSPVDRGWHGYTF
TRBV21-1,TRBJ2-3,-,-,TGTGCCAGCGGTCTGACAGGGTTAGCCCCAGATACGCAGTATTTT,CASGLTGLAPDTQYF
TRBV25-1,TRBJ1-1,-,-,TGTGCCAGCAGTGAGACGGGACGCAACACTGAAGCTTTCTTT,CASSETGRNTEAFF
TRBV6-5,TRBJ2-1,-,-,TGTGCCAGCAGTTACCTGCATGGGGGACATGAGCAGTTCTTC,CASSYLHGGHEQFF
TRBV27,TRBJ2-7,few,TRBD2,TGTGCCAGCAGTGCGTACGGGACTAGCGGGCTTAGCTCCTACGAGCAGTACTTC,CASSAYGTSGLSSYEQYF
TRBV24-1,TRBJ2-2,few,-,TGTGCCACCAGTGGCGTCAGGCCTAACACCGGGGAGCTGTTTTTT,CATSGVRPNTGELFF
TRBV7-8,TRBJ2-5,few,-,TGTGCCAGCAGCTACCAACGGACCACCAGAGGGCAAGAGACCCAGTACTTC,CASSYQRTTRGQETQYF
TRBV10-1,TRBJ1-2,few,-,TGCGCCAGCAGTGAGTCGATAGGCAGCATTACGGGCTACACCTTC,CASSESIGSITGYTF
TRBV10-3,TRBJ2-5,few,-,TGTGCCATCAGTGAGCAGACACAAGAGACCCAGTACTTC,CAISEQTQETQYF
TRBV11-2,TRBJ1-2,-,-,TGTGCCAGCAGCTTAATAGGGATAGGCGGTGGCTACACCTTC,CASSLIGIGGGYTF
TRBV7-8,TRBJ1-6,few,-,TGTGCCAGCAGCTGGGGGGGAGGGAACAATTCACCCCTCCACTTT,CASSWGGGNNSPLHF
TRBV2,TRBJ1-5,few,-,TGTGCCAGCAGTGAAGCGCTTTTTGGGACATATCAGCCCCAGCATTTT,CASSEALFGTYQPQHF
TRBV25-1,TRBJ2-7,-,TRBD2,TGTGCCAGCAGTGAATTCGGGACTAGCGGGAGCATCGCCGAGCAGTACTTC,CASSEFGTSGSIAEQYF
TRBV20-1,TRBJ1-1,-,TRBD1,TGCAGTGCTTTCCTCCCAGGGGGCTTCGGGGGCACTGAAGCTTTCTTT,CSAFLPGGFGGTEAFF
TRBV20-1,TRBJ2-1,-,TRBD2,TGCAGTGCTAGAGATCAAATGGCTAGCGGGAGGCATGAGCAGTTCTTC,CSARDQMASGRHEQFF
TRBV6-5,TRBJ1-1,few,TRBD1,TGTGCCAGCAGTTACACGGACAGGGTGGGGACTGAAGCTTTCTTT,CASSYTDRVGTEAFF
TRBV30,TRBJ1-6,-,TRBD1,TGTGCCTGGAGTGCTTCCGGACAGGGAAATTCACCCCTCCACTTT,CAWSASGQGNSPLHF
TRBV6-2/TRBV6-3,TRBJ2-2,-,-,TGTGCCAGCAGAGCAGGGGCCGGGGAGCTGTTTTTT,CASRAGAGELFF
TRBV10-3,TRBJ1-1,-,-,TGTGCCATCAGAAGCAGGGCGGGGCAGGACACTGAAGCTTTCTTT,CAIRSRAGQDTEAFF
TRBV6-1,TRBJ1-5,-,TRBD1,TGTGCCAGCGGGGGGATCGGGACAGACTATAATAATCAGCCCCAGCATTTT,CASGGIGTDYNNQPQHF
TRBV6-1,TRBJ1-1,-,-,TGTGCCACGATCCCCTGGGGGGCGCAGAACACTGAAGCTTTCTTT,CATIPWGAQNTEAFF
TRBV6-1,TRBJ1-5,-,-,TGTGCCAGCAGTGAAGGGGCAGGATATCAGCCCCAGCATTTT,CASSEGAGYQPQHF
TRBV20-1,TRBJ1-1,-,-,TGCAGTGCTACTCCTATTGCGACAGGAGGGGCTTTCTTT,CSATPIATGGAFF
TRBV10-3,TRBJ1-1,-,TRBD1,TGTGCCATCAACCTGGGGGGCAAACCAGGGGGAGCTTTCTTT,CAINLGGKPGGAFF
TRBV19,TRBJ1-1,-,TRBD1,TGTGCCAGTAGCGGGGGCTGGACAGGACAAATCACTGAAGCTTTCTTT,CASSGGWTGQITEAFF
TRBV18,TRBJ1-2,few,TRBD1,TGTGCCAGCTCCCCCGGGACAGGGAACTATGGCTACACCTTC,CASSPGTGNYGYTF
TRBV7-2,TRBJ2-5,few,-,TGTGCCAGCAGCTTAGGGGCCGCCCAAGAGACCCAGTACTTC,CASSLGAAQETQYF
TRBV10-1,TRBJ1-5,few,TRBD1,TGCGCCAGCAGGGGACAGGGGTATAGCAATCAGCCCCAGCATTTT,CASRGQGYSNQPQHF
TRBV28,TRBJ2-7,few,-,TGTGCCAGCAGTTTACGGTACGAGCAGTACTTC,CASSLRYEQYF
TRBV10-1,TRBJ1-1,-,TRBD1,TGCGCCAGCAGCGTGATGGACAGGGAGAGAGGAGCTTTCTTT,CASSVMDRERGAFF
TRBV11-2,TRBJ2-3,-,TRBD2,TGTGCCAGCAGCCGGACGGTACTAGCGGGAGGCACAGATACGCAGTATTTT,CASSRTVLAGGTDTQYF
TRBV24-1,TRBJ2-3,few,-,TGTGCCACCAGTGATTCCCGGAGCACAGATACGCAGTATTTT,CATSDSRSTDTQYF
TRBV2,TRBJ2-5,once,TRBD2,TGTGCCAGCCTCTTTGAAGCGGGAGGGAGGCAGACCCAGTACTTC,CASLFEAGGRQTQYF
TRBV28,TRBJ1-5,-,-,TGTGCCAGCAGGAGGGCAAGCAATCAGCCCCAGCATTTT,CASRRASNQPQHF
TRBV12-3/TRBV12-4,TRBJ1-6,-,-,TGTGCCAGCAGTTTCTCAGGTGGGGAATCACCCCTCCACTTT,CASSFSGGESPLHF
TRBV12-3/TRBV12-4,TRBJ2-7,-,TRBD2,TGTGCCAGCAGTGCTAGCGGGTTTACTGTAGACGAGCAGTACTTC,CASSASGFTVDEQYF
TRBV20-1,TRBJ2-3,-,TRBD2,TGCAGTGCTAGTACTGGCGGGGGGGGCACAGATACGCAGTATTTT,CSASTGGGGTDTQYF
TRBV19,TRBJ2-7,-,TRBD1,TGTGCCAGTATGAGTGACCGGGACAGACACTACGAGCAGTACTTC,CASMSDRDRHYEQYF
TRBV7-8,TRBJ2-2,-,-,TGTGCCTTTATGGCCGCTCGAGGTGGCACCGGGGAGCTGTTTTTT,CAFMAARGGTGELFF
TRBV6-2/TRBV6-3,TRBJ1-3,few,-,TGTGCCAGCAGTTACACCGGAACTGGAAACACCATATATTTT,CASSYTGTGNTIYF
TRBV6-4,TRBJ2-3,-,-,TGTGCCAGCAGTGACGAGTCGGGGTTAGGTACGCAGTATTTT,CASSDESGLGTQYF
TRBV3-1,TRBJ2-3,-,-,TGTGCCAGCAGCCCAAGCACAGATACGCAGTATTTT,CASSPSTDTQYF
TRBV20-1,TRBJ1-5,few,-,TGCAGTGCTAGCGTGAGAGGGGCGCGTAATCAGCCCCAGCATTTT,CSASVRGARNQPQHF
TRBV11-3,TRBJ2-7,-,-,TGTGCCAGCAGCCTTGAGCGGGCCCAATCCCCCGAGCAGTACTTC,CASSLERAQSPEQYF
TRBV7-2,TRBJ2-2,-,TRBD2,TGTGCCAGCAGCCTAGCGGGAGTGAACACCGGGGAGCTGTTTTTT,CASSLAGVNTGELFF